These 15 T cell receptor beta chains came from one sample sequenced in a study of persistence of HIV-infected CD4 T cells. Which antigens these TCRs recognize remains unknown. Anti-CD3/anti-CD28 beads served as a nonspecific positive control stimulus. CD4+ T cells upregulating both CD40 ligand and CD69 were sorted as responding cells. This was the immunoSEQ version 4 assay in survey mode. Assay: immunoSEQ multiplex PCR; the TCRdb copy retains only in-frame clones and omits some. The sample consists of 40,000 to 45,000 clones, 80% to 90% of them appearing once. This specimen consisted of CD4+ T cells sorted from PBMCs after roughly 18-hour stimulation, obtained from a patient who received antiretroviral therapy. The source of these receptors is an adult man with HIV who was CMV-seropositive.

This chain links TRBV11-1 with TRBJ1-1; D may be TRBD1 (5 bases). The V and J ends lost 3 bases and 3 bases respectively, with 14 bases between them. The CDR3 spans 15 residues. The V gene's germline CDR1 is SGHAT and CDR2 FQDESV (reference sequence). The CDR3 region is CASSFFAGSHTEAFF. In DNA form, the CDR3 reads TGTGCCAGCAGCTTTTTCGCAGGGAGCCACACTGAAGCTTTCTTT.

The rearrangement uses TRBV10-3 and TRBJ2-1; 10 bases align to TRBD2. CDR1 ENHRY and CDR2 SYGVKD come from the germline V gene. This CDR3 region has 17 residues. Trimming at V came to 2 bases and at J to 2 bases, leaving 6 bases not matched to a gene. CDR3 DNA: TGTGCCATCAGTGAGAGGCTAGCGGGGGAACCCTACAATGAGCAGTTCTTC. Translating it yields CAISERLAGEPYNEQFF.

In its sample, this clone was seen a few times. The rearrangement links TRBV18 to TRBJ1-2, with D uncertain. The V gene lost 0 bases and the J gene lost 1 base, with 9 bases spanning the gap. From germline, CDR1 is KGHSH and CDR2 LQKENI. This CDR3 region has 15 residues. The CDR3 loop is CASSPPNSNNYGYTF. As DNA, the CDR3 is TGTGCCAGCTCACCACCGAACAGTAATAACTATGGCTACACCTTC.

This chain uses TRBV18 with TRBJ1-1; TRBD1 might be the D (5 bases). The CDR3 contains 14 residues. Trimming took off 4 bases at V and 6 bases at J, with 15 bases between the two ends. CDR1 KGHSH and CDR2 LQKENI come from the germline V gene. CDR3 residues: CASSLGGGTPEAFF. The CDR3 nucleotides are TGTGCCAGCTCACTTGGGGGGGGGACCCCTGAAGCTTTCTTT.

The chain combines TRBV5-4 with TRBJ2-6; possibly TRBD2 for D (6 bases). CDR1 and CDR2 (germline): SGHNT, YYREEE (reference sequence). This CDR3 region has 18 residues. V was shortened by 0 bases and J by 1 base, with 14 bases between the two germline ends. The CDR3 reads CASSLVAGKGSGANVLTF. CDR3 nucleotides: TGTGCCAGCAGCTTGGTGGCGGGAAAGGGTTCTGGGGCCAACGTCCTGACTTTC.

The V and J genes are TRBV28 and TRBJ1-5, with 7 positions matching TRBD1. V gave up 5 bases and J gave up 3 bases; unmatched junction bases: 4. Germline V gene data show CDR1 as MDHEN and CDR2 as SYDVKM. The CDR3 totals 14 residues. In DNA, the CDR3 is TGTGCCAGCAGTCCCGACAGGGACAATCAGCCCCAGCATTTT. This sequence encodes CASSPDRDNQPQHF.

The genes are TRBV9 and TRBJ1-2; 7 bases line up with TRBD1. The germline gives CDR1 SGDLS, CDR2 YYNGEE. This CDR3 is built from 14 residues. Losses at the gene ends were 0 bases for V and 8 bases for J; bases not matched to a gene: 7. DNA for the CDR3: TGTGCCAGCAGCGTAGATCAGGGGGGAGGAGGCTACACCTTC. The encoded protein is CASSVDQGGGGYTF.

Here the CDR3 DNA reads TGTGCCAGCCGGGCCGGGGAGGCTAATTCACCCCTCCACTTT. This gives the protein CASRAGEANSPLHF. The rearrangement links TRBV2 to TRBJ1-6; no definite D call. Germline CDR1 and CDR2: SNHLY and FYNNEI. The CDR3 spans 14 residues. V lost 8 bases to trimming and J lost 6 bases, with 14 bases between them.

V is TRBV4-1 and J is TRBJ1-1; D possibly corresponds to TRBD1 (5 bases). The V gene lost 0 bases and the J gene lost 7 bases, with 15 bases spanning the gap. Germline CDR1 and CDR2: MGHRA and YSYEKL. The CDR3 extends over 15 amino acids. CDR3 loop: CASSQDRGSRLEAFF. The CDR3 region has the DNA TGCGCCAGCAGCCAAGATCGGGGCAGCAGGCTTGAAGCTTTCTTT.

The rearrangement links TRBV6-1 to TRBJ2-7; 8 nucleotides align to TRBD1. The CDR3 totals 14 residues. Germline V gene lookup returns CDR1 MNHNS and CDR2 SASEGT. V trimming: 3 bases; J trimming: 0 bases; junction bases outside the gene matches: 1. CDR3 sequence reads: CASSEGTGSYEQYF. The CDR3 DNA reads as TGTGCCAGCAGTGAGGGGACAGGCTCCTACGAGCAGTACTTC.

The chain joins TRBV7-9 to TRBJ2-5; D ambiguous. V gave up 4 bases and J gave up 4 bases, with 25 bases separating them. CDR3 length: 18 residues. CDR1 is SEHNR and CDR2 is FQNEAQ in the germline V gene (reference sequence). In DNA, the CDR3 is TGTGCCAGCAGCTATGGACCGGGCCAAGCTTACCTGGGAGAGACCCAGTACTTC. It yields the protein CASSYGPGQAYLGETQYF.

The V and J genes are TRBV19 and TRBJ2-7, with 8 nucleotides matching TRBD1. Germline assignment: CDR1 LNHDA and CDR2 SQIVND (reference sequence). The CDR3 runs to 18 residues. The trim removed 3 bases at V and 2 bases at J, leaving 15 bases unmatched. The CDR3 loop reads CASSINPWPGQAAYEQYF. CDR3 in DNA: TGTGCCAGTAGTATTAATCCTTGGCCGGGACAGGCAGCCTACGAGCAGTACTTC. Supplemented by reference TRBV19 and TRBJ2-7, the full variable domain reads DGGITQSPKYLFRKEGQNVTLSCEQNLNHDAMYWYRQDPGQGLRLIYYSQIVNDFQKGDIAEGYSVSREKKESFPLTVTSAQKNPTAFYLCASSINPWPGQAAYEQYFGPGTRLTVT.

This chain connects TRBV27 to TRBJ1-4; a weak D match, TRBD1 (5 bases). V was clipped by 3 bases and J by 6 bases, with 8 bases between them. The CDR3 is made up of 13 amino acids. Germline lookup yields CDR1 MNHEY and CDR2 SMNVEV (reference sequence). For the CDR3, the DNA is TGTGCCAGCAGTTTCCGCAGGGATGAAAAACTGTTTTTT. It is translated as CASSFRRDEKLFF.

The rearrangement uses TRBV18 and TRBJ2-3; 8 bases are a match to TRBD2. The germline CDR1 and CDR2 sequences are KGHSH and LQKENI. This CDR3 comprises 15 residues. Germline trimming cut 5 bases from V and 3 bases from J; bases unmatched to any gene: 7. The CDR3 loop is CASSFSGGPTDTQYF. The CDR3 DNA reads as TGTGCCAGCTCATTTTCGGGGGGGCCAACAGATACGCAGTATTTT.

The rearrangement links TRBV12-5 to TRBJ2-6; the D gene could be TRBD1 or TRBD2 (7 bases each). V lost 2 bases and J lost 8, with 22 bases in between. CDR1 is LGHNT, CDR2 FRNRAP, per germline. The CDR3 has 18 amino acids. CDR3 amino acids: CASGLPDRALGGTNVLTF. For the CDR3, the DNA is TGTGCTAGTGGTTTGCCCGACAGGGCGCTGGGGGGGACCAACGTCCTGACTTTC.